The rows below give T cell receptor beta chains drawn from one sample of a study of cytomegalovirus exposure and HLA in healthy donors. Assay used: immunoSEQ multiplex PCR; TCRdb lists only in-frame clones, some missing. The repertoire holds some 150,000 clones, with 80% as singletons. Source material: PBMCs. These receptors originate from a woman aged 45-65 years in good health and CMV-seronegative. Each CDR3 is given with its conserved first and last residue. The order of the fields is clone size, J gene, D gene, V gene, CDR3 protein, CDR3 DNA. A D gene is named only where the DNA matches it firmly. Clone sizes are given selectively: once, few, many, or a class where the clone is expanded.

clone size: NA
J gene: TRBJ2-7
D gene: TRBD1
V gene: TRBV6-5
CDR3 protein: CASSPRTGSPYEQYF
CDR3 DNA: TGTGCCAGCAGTCCACGGACAGGGTCTCCCTACGAGCAGTACTTC

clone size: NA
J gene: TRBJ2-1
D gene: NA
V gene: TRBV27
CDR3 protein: CASSPLDYNEQFF
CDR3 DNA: TGTGCCAGCAGCCCACTAGATTACAATGAGCAGTTCTTC

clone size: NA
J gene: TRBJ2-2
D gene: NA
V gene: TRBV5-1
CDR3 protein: CASSLASFPLVISAGDTGELFF
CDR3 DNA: TGCGCCAGCAGCTTGGCATCATTCCCCCTCGTAATTAGCGCAGGGGACACCGGGGAGCTGTTTTTT

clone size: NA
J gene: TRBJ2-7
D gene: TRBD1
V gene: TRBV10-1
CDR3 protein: CASSESGLQGEYF
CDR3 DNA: TGCGCCAGCAGTGAGTCGGGGCTACAGGGGGAGTACTTC

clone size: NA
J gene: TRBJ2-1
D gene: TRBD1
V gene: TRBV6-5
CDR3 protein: CASSSVPGQRIEQFF
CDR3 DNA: TGTGCCAGCAGTTCTGTCCCGGGACAGCGGATTGAGCAGTTCTTC

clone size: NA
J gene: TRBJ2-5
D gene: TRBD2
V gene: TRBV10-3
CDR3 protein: CAIRPGTSGGEETQYF
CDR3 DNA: TGTGCCATCAGACCCGGGACTAGCGGGGGTGAAGAGACCCAGTACTTC

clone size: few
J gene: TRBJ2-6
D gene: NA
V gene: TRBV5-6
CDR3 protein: CASSPEVGYSGANVLTF
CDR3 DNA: TGTGCCAGCAGCCCCGAGGTCGGATACTCTGGGGCCAACGTCCTGACTTTC

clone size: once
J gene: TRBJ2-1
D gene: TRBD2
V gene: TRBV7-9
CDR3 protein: CASSLDEGGSRYNEQFF
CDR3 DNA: TGTGCCAGCAGCTTAGACGAGGGCGGGAGTAGGTACAATGAGCAGTTCTTC

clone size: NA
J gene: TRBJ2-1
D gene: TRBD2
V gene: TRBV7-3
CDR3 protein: CASSPGLAGANEQFF
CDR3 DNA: TGTGCCAGCAGCCCTGGACTAGCGGGAGCCAATGAGCAGTTCTTC

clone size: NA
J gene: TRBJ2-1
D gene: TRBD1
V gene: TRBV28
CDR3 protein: CASSPQGTAYNEQFF
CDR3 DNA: TGTGCCAGCAGTCCCCAGGGGACAGCCTACAATGAGCAGTTCTTC

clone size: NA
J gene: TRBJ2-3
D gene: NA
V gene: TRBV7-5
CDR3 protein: CARSGTPSSTDTQYF
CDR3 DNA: TGTGCCAGAAGCGGGACTCCATCGAGCACAGATACGCAGTATTTT

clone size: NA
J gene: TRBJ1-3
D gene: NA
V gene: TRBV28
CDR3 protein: CASSSPPGSGNTIYF
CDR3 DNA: TGTGCCAGCAGTTCGCCTCCGGGCTCTGGAAACACCATATATTTT

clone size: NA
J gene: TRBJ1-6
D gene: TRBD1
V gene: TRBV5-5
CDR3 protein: CASSLWDRGNSPLHF
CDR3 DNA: TGTGCCAGCAGCTTGTGGGACAGGGGGAATTCACCCCTCCACTTT

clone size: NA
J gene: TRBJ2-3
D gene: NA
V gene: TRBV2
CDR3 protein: CASSAPGDTQYF
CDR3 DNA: TGTGCCAGCAGTGCCCCGGGAGATACGCAGTATTTT

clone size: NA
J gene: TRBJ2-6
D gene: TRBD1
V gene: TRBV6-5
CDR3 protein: CASSYDRGRGANVLTF
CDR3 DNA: TGTGCCAGCAGTTACGACAGGGGGCGTGGGGCCAACGTCCTGACTTTC

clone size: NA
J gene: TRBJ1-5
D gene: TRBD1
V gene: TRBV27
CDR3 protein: CASTLSGGQGNQPQHF
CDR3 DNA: TGTGCCAGCACGCTGTCAGGGGGCCAGGGCAATCAGCCCCAGCATTTT

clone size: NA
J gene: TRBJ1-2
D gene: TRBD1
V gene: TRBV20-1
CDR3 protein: CSARAQGGYTF
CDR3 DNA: TGCAGTGCTAGGGCACAGGGGGGCTACACCTTC

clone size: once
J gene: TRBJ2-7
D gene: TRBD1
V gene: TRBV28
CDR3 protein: CASSLRWGQGAREQYF
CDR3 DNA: TGTGCCAGCAGTCTGCGATGGGGACAGGGGGCGCGAGAGCAGTACTTC

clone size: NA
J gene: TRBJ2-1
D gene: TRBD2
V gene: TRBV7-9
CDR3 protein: CASSLAQLAGARVNEQFF
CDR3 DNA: TGTGCCAGCAGCTTAGCGCAGTTAGCGGGAGCTCGGGTCAATGAGCAGTTCTTC

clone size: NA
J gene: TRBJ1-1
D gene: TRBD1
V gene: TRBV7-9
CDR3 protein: CASSVGGENTEAFF
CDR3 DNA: TGTGCCAGCAGCGTAGGGGGCGAGAACACTGAAGCTTTCTTT

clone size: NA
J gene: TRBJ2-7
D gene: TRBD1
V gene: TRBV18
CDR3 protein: CASSLGTGVYEQYF
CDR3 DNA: TGTGCCAGCTCACTCGGGACAGGAGTCTACGAGCAGTACTTC

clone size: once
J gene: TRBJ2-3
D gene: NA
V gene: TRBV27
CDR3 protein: CASSLYPSEGLSTDTQYF
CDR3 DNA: TGTGCCAGCAGTTTATACCCCTCCGAGGGACTCAGCACAGATACGCAGTATTTT

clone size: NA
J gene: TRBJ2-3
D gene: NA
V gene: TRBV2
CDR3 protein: CASSDRAADTQYF
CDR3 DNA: TGTGCCAGCAGTGACAGGGCGGCGGATACGCAGTATTTT

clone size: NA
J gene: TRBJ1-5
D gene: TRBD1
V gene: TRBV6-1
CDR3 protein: CASSETGGYFQPQHF
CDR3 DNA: TGTGCCAGCAGTGAAACAGGGGGCTACTTTCAGCCCCAGCATTTT

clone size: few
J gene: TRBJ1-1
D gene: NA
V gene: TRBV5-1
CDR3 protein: CASSGGQHNEAFF
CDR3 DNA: TGCGCCAGCAGCGGAGGACAGCACAATGAAGCTTTCTTT